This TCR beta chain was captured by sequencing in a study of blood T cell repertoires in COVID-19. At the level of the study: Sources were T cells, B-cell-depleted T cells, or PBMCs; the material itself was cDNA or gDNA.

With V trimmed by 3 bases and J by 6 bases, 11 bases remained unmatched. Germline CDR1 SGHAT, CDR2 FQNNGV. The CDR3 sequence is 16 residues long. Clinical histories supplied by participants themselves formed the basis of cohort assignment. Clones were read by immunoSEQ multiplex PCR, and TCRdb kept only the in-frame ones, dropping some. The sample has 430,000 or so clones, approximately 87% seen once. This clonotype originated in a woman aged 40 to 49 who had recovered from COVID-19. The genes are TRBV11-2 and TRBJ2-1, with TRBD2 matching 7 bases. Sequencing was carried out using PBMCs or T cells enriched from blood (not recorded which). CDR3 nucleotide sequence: TGTGCCAGCAGCTTGCCCCGGCGGGAGCCCCGCAATGAGCAGTTCTTC. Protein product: CASSLPRREPRNEQFF.